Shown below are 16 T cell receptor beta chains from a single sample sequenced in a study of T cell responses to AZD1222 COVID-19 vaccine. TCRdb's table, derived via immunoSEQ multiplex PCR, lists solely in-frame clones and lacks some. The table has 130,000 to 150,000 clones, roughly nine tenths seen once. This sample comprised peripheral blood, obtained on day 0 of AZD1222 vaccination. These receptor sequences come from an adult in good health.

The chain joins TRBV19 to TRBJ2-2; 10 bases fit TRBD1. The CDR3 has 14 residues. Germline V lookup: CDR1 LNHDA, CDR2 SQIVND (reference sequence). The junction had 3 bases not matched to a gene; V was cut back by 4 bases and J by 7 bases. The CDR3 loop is CASSRQGALGELFF. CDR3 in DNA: TGTGCCAGTAGTAGACAGGGGGCACTCGGGGAGCTGTTTTTT.

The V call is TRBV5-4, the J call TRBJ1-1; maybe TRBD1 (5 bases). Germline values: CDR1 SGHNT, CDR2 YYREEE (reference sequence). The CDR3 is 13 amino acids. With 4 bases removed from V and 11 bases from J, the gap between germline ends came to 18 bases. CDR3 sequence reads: CASSVRDGPGAFF. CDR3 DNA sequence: TGTGCCAGCAGCGTCCGGGACGGACCGGGCGCTTTCTTT.

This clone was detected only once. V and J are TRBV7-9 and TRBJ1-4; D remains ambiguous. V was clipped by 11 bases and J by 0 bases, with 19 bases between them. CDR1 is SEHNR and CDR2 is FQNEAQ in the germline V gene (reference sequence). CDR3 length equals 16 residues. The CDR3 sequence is CACSDLNLATNEKLFF. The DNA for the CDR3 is TGTGCCTGCTCGGACCTAAACCTTGCAACTAATGAAAAACTGTTTTTT.

CDR3 residues: CASSPDLYNEQFF. CDR3 nucleotide sequence: TGTGCCAGCAGCCCGGACTTATACAATGAGCAGTTCTTC. The chain uses TRBV7-3 and TRBJ2-1, with D possibly matching TRBD2 (5 bases). The CDR3 totals 13 residues. Trimming removed 5 bases from V and 4 bases from J, with 9 bases in between. CDR1 SGHTA and CDR2 FQGTGA come from the germline V gene.

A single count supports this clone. The chain's CDR3 is CSVDRHGQTQYF. In DNA, the CDR3 is TGCAGCGTTGATCGACACGGGCAGACCCAGTACTTC. The chain links TRBV29-1 to TRBJ2-5; D gene unclear. Germline CDR1 is SQVTM and CDR2 is ANQGSEA. V dropped 3 bases and J dropped 6 bases, with 11 bases sitting between them. This CDR3 is 12 amino acids long.

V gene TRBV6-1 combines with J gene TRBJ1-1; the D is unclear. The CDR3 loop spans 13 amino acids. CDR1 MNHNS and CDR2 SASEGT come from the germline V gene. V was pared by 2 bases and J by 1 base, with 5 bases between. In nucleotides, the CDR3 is TGTGCCAGCAGTGAACGGGCGAACACTGAAGCTTTCTTT. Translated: CASSERANTEAFF.

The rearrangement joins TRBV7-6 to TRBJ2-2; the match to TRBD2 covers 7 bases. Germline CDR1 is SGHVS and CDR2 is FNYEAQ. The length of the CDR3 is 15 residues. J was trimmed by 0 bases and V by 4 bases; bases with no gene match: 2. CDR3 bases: TGTGCCAGCAGCTCCGGGACTACGAACACCGGGGAGCTGTTTTTT. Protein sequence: CASSSGTTNTGELFF.

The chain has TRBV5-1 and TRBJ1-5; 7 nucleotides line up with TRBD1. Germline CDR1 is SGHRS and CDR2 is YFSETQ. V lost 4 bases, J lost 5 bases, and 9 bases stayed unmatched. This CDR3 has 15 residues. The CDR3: CASSRNTGADQPQHF. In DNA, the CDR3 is TGCGCCAGCAGCAGAAATACAGGGGCGGATCAGCCCCAGCATTTT.

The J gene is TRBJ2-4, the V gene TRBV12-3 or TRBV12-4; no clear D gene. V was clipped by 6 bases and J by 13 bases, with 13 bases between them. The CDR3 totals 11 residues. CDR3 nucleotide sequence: TGTGCCAGCAGGATCGATTTGGAACAGTACTTC. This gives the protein CASRIDLEQYF.

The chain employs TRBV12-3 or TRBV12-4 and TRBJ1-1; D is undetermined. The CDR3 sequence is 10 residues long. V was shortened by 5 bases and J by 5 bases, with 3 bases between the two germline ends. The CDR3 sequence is CASSQTEAFF. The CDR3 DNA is TGTGCCAGCAGTCAAACTGAAGCTTTCTTT.

Written as DNA, the CDR3 is TGTGCCAGCAGGCAAACGGGACAGGACCTCTATGGCTACACCTTC. Translation: CASRQTGQDLYGYTF. J is TRBJ1-2 and V is TRBV6-5; 8 bases are a match to TRBD1. V lost 6 bases, J lost 4 bases, and 10 bases stayed unmatched. This CDR3 has 15 residues. Germline V gives CDR1 MNHEY, CDR2 SVGAGI.

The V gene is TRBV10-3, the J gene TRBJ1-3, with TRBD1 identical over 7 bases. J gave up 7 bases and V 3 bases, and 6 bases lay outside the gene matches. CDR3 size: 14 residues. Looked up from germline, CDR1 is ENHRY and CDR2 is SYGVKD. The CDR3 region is CAISDNRQGNTIYF. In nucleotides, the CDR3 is TGTGCCATCAGTGATAACCGACAGGGCAACACCATATATTTT.

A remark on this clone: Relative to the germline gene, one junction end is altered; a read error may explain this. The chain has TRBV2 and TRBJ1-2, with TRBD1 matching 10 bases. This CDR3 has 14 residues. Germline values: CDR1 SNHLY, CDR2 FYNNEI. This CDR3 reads CASSEHPLSDRGHF. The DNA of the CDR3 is TGTGCCAGCAGTGAACATCCCCTTTCTGACAGGGGGCACTTC.

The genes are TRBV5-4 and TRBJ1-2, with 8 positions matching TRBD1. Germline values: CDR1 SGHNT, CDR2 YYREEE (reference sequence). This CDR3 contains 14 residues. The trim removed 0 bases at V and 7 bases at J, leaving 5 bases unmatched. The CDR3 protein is CASSLVQGASGYTF. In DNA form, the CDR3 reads TGTGCCAGCAGCTTGGTGCAGGGGGCTAGTGGCTACACCTTC. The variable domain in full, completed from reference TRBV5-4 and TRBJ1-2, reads ETGVTQSPTHLIKTRGQQVTLRCSSQSGHNTVSWYQQALGQGPQFIFQYYREEENGRGNFPPRFSGLQFPNYSSELNVNALELDDSALYLCASSLVQGASGYTFGSGTRLTVV.

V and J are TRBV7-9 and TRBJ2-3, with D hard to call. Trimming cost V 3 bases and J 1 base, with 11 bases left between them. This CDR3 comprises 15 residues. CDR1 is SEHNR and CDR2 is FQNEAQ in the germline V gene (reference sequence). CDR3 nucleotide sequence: TGTGCCAGCAGCTTTCATGACACCCGCACAGATACGCAGTATTTT. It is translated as CASSFHDTRTDTQYF. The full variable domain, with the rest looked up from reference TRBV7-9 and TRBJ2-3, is DTGVSQNPRHKITKRGQNVTFRCDPISEHNRLYWYRQTLGQGPEFLTYFQNEAQLEKSRLLSDRFSAERPKGSFSTLEIQRTEQGDSAMYLCASSFHDTRTDTQYFGPGTRLTVL.

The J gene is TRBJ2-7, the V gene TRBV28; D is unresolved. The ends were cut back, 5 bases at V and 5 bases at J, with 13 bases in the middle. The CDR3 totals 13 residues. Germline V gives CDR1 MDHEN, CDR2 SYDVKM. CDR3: CASSPQLFDEQYF. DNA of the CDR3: TGTGCCAGCAGTCCCCAGTTGTTCGACGAGCAGTACTTC.